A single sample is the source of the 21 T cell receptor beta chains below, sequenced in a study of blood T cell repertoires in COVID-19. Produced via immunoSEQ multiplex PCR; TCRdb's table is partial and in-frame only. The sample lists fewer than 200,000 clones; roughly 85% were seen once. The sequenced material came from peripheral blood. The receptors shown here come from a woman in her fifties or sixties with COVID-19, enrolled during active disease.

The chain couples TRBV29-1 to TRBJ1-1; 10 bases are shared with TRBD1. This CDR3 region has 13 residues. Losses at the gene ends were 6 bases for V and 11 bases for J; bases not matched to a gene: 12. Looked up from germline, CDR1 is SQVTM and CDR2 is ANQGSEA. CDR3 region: CSVARDRGLGAFF. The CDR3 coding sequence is TGCAGCGTGGCCCGGGACAGGGGACTGGGCGCTTTCTTT.

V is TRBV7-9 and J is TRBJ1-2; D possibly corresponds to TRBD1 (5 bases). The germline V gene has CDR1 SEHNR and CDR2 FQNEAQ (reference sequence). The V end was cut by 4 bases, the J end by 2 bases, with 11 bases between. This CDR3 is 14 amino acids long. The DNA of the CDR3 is TGTGCCAGCAGCTCCCTGGACACGAACTATGGCTACACCTTC. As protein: CASSSLDTNYGYTF.

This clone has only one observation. CDR3 sequence: CASSIDLRNTEAFF. The DNA for the CDR3 is TGTGCCAGTAGTATAGATCTGAGGAACACTGAAGCTTTCTTT. V is TRBV19 and J is TRBJ1-1; D not certain. V was cut by 0 bases and J by 1 base, with 6 bases left in between. Germline values: CDR1 LNHDA, CDR2 SQIVND (reference sequence). This CDR3 has 14 residues.

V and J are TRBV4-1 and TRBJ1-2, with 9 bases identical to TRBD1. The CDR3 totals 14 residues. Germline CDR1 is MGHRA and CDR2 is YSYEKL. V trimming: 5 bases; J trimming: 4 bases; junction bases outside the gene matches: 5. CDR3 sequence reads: CASSAQGASYGYTF. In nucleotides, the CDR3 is TGCGCCAGCAGCGCACAGGGGGCCAGCTATGGCTACACCTTC.

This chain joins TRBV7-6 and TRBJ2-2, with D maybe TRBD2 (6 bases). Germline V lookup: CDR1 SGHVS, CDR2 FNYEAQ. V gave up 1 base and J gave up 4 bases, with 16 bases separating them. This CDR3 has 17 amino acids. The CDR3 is CASSLGGGAKLTGELFF. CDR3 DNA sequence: TGTGCCAGCAGCTTAGGAGGCGGGGCGAAACTCACCGGGGAGCTGTTTTTT.

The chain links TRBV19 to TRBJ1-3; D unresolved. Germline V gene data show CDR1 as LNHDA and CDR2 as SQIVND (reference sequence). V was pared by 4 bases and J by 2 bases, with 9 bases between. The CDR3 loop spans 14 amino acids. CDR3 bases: TGTGCCAGTAGTAGGGGAGAACCTGGAAACACCATATATTTT. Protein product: CASSRGEPGNTIYF.

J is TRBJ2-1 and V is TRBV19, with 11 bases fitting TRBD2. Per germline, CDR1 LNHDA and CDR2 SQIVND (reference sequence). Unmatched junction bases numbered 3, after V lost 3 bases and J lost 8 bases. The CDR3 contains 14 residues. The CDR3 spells CASSISGGADEQFF. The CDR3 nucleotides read TGTGCCAGTAGTATTAGCGGGGGGGCCGATGAGCAGTTCTTC. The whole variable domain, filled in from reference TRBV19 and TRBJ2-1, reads DGGITQSPKYLFRKEGQNVTLSCEQNLNHDAMYWYRQDPGQGLRLIYYSQIVNDFQKGDIAEGYSVSREKKESFPLTVTSAQKNPTAFYLCASSISGGADEQFFGPGTRLTVL.

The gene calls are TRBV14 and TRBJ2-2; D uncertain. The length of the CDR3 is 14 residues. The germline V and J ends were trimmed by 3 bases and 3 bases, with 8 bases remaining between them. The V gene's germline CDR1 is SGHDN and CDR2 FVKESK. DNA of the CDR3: TGTGCCAGCAGCCACGACATCGACACCGGGGAGCTGTTTTTT. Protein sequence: CASSHDIDTGELFF. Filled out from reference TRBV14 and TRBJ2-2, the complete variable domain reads EAGVTQFPSHSVIEKGQTVTLRCDPISGHDNLYWYRRVMGKEIKFLLHFVKESKQDESGMPNNRFLAERTGGTYSTLKVQPAELEDSGVYFCASSHDIDTGELFFGEGSRLTVL.

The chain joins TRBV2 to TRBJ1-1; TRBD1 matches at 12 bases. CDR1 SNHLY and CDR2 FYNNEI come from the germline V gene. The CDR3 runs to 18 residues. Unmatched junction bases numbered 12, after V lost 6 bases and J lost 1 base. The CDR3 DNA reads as TGTGCCAGCAGGGCCTCCGGGACAGGGGGCGCGGGGAACACTGAAGCTTTCTTT. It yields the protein CASRASGTGGAGNTEAFF.

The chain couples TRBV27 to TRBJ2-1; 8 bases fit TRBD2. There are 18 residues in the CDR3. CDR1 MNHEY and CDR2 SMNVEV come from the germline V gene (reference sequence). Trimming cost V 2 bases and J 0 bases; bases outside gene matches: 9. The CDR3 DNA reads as TGTGCCAGCAGTTTAAGGCGACTAGCGCAGAGCTCCTACAATGAGCAGTTCTTC. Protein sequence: CASSLRRLAQSSYNEQFF.

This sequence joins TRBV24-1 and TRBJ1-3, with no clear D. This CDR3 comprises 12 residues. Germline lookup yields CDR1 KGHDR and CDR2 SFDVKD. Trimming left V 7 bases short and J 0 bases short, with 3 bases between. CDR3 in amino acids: CATSNSGNTIYF. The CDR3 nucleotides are TGTGCCACCAGCAACTCTGGAAACACCATATATTTT.

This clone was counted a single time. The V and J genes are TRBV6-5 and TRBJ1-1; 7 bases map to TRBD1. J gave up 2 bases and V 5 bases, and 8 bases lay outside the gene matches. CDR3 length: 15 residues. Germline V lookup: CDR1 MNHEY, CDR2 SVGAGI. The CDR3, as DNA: TGTGCCAGCAGTCTAAAAAGGGGGCCTAACACTGAAGCTTTCTTT. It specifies CASSLKRGPNTEAFF.

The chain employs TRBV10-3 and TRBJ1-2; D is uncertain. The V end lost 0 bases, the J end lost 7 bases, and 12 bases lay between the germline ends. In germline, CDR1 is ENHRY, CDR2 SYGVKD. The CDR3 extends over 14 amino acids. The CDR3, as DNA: TGTGCCATCAGTGAGTCTGCAAGGGAGCGTGGCTACACCTTC. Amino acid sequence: CAISESARERGYTF.

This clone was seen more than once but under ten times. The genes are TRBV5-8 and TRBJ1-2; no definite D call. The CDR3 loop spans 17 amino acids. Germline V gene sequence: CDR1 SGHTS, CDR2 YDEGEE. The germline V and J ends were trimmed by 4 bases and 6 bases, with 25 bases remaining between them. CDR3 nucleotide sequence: TGTGCCAGCAGCGATTGGACCGACTCCTTCGGGAGTCATGGCTACACCTTC. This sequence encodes CASSDWTDSFGSHGYTF.

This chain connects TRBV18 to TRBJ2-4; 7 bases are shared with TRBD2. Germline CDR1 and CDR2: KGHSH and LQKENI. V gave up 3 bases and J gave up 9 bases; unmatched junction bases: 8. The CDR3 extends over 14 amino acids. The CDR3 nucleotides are TGTGCCAGCTCACCCGCTGGGGGGACTACCATTCAGTACTTC. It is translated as CASSPAGGTTIQYF.

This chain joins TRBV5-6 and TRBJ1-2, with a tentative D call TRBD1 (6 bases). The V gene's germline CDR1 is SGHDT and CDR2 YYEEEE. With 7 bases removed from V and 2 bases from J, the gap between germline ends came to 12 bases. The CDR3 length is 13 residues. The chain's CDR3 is CASGQTRNYGYTF. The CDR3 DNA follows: TGTGCCAGCGGACAGACTCGAAACTATGGCTACACCTTC.

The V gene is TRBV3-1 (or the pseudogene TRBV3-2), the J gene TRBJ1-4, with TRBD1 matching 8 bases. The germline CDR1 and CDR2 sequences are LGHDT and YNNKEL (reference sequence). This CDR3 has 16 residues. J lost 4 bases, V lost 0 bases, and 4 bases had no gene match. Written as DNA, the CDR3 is TGTGCCAGCAGCCAAGAGAGGACAGGGAATAATGAAAAACTGTTTTTT. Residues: CASSQERTGNNEKLFF.

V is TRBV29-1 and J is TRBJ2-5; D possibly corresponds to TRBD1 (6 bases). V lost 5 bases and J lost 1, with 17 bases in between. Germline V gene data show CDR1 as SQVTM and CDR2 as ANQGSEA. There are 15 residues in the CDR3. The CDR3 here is CSVKGQNTIQETQYF. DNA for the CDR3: TGCAGCGTTAAAGGACAGAACACCATCCAAGAGACCCAGTACTTC.

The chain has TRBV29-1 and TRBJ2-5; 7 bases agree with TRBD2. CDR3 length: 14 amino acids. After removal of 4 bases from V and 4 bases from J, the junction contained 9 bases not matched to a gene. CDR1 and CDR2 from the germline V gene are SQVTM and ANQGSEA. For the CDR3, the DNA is TGCAGCGTTGGGGTTTTCGGGGGGTCAGAGACCCAGTACTTC. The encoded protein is CSVGVFGGSETQYF.

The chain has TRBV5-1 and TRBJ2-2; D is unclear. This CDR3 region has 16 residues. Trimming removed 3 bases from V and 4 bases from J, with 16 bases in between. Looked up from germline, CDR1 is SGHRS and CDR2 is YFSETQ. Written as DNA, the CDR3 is TGCGCCAGCAGCTCCGGCCTTCCGGGTGTCACCGGGGAGCTGTTTTTT. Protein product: CASSSGLPGVTGELFF.

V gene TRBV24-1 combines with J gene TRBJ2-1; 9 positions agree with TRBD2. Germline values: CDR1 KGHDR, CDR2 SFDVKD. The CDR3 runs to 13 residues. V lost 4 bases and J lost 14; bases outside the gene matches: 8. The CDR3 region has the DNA TGTGCCACCAGTGAGTCTGGGACTAGCAGGGAGTTCTTC. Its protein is CATSESGTSREFF.